The 19 T cell receptor beta chains below come from one sample, sequenced in a study of blood T cell repertoires in COVID-19. Here immunoSEQ multiplex PCR was the method, and the copy in TCRdb shows in-frame clones only, minus some. Of approximately 80,000 clones listed, roughly 85% are singletons. Sequenced sample: peripheral blood. The receptor set was obtained from a man aged 50 or older with COVID-19, enrolled during active disease.

V is TRBV5-6 and J is TRBJ1-1; 9 nucleotides line up with TRBD1. This CDR3 is built from 16 residues. J gave up 3 bases and V 1 base, and 7 bases lay outside the gene matches. CDR1 SGHDT and CDR2 YYEEEE come from the germline V gene. CDR3 nucleotide sequence: TGTGCCAGCAGCTTGATCCCGGGACAGGGCTACACTGAAGCTTTCTTT. It specifies CASSLIPGQGYTEAFF.

The table lists this clone with a few counts. V is TRBV29-1 and J is TRBJ1-4; D unresolved. Germline V lookup: CDR1 SQVTM, CDR2 ANQGSEA. This CDR3 contains 11 residues. The V and J ends lost 3 bases and 6 bases respectively, with 5 bases between them. CDR3 region: CSVENYEKLFF. CDR3 DNA sequence: TGCAGCGTTGAGAACTATGAAAAACTGTTTTTT.

The chain uses TRBV5-4 and TRBJ2-2, with 8 bases identical to TRBD1. The V gene's germline CDR1 is SGHNT and CDR2 YYREEE (reference sequence). J was trimmed by 7 bases and V by 3 bases; bases with no gene match: 8. The CDR3 has 15 residues. The CDR3 coding sequence is TGTGCCAGCAGCTCCGAGGACAGGGATGACGGGGAGCTGTTTTTT. Translated: CASSSEDRDDGELFF.

The chain links TRBV5-1 to TRBJ2-3; the match to TRBD1 covers 7 bases. Germline values: CDR1 SGHRS, CDR2 YFSETQ. The J segment lost 0 bases and the V segment lost 2 bases, leaving 3 bases of the junction unmatched. CDR3 length equals 15 residues. The CDR3 loop reads CASSLRGPSTDTQYF. CDR3 coding DNA: TGCGCCAGCAGCTTAAGGGGGCCTAGCACAGATACGCAGTATTTT.

The rearrangement uses TRBV30 and TRBJ2-7, with 11 bases that match TRBD1. V lost 5 bases, J lost 7 bases, and 13 bases stayed unmatched. The CDR3 extends over 15 amino acids. CDR1 GTSNPN and CDR2 SVGIG come from the germline V gene (reference sequence). The CDR3 region is CAWAYSGQGAGEQYF. The CDR3 DNA sequence: TGTGCCTGGGCTTACTCCGGACAGGGGGCGGGTGAGCAGTACTTC.

The chain recombines TRBV11-2 with TRBJ2-2; maybe TRBD2 (6 bases). Germline V lookup: CDR1 SGHAT, CDR2 FQNNGV. With 0 bases removed from V and 3 bases from J, the gap between germline ends came to 17 bases. This CDR3 comprises 18 residues. DNA for the CDR3: TGTGCCAGCAGCTTAGACCCTCCTCTAGCGTTACACACCGGGGAGCTGTTTTTT. Its translation is CASSLDPPLALHTGELFF.

The rearrangement joins TRBV29-1 to TRBJ2-7; D may be TRBD2 (6 bases). This CDR3 has 12 amino acids. V lost 5 bases to trimming and J lost 5 bases, with 13 bases between them. Germline assignment: CDR1 SQVTM and CDR2 ANQGSEA. CDR3 loop: CSVQPRRDEQYF. For the CDR3, the DNA is TGCAGCGTTCAGCCGAGGAGGGACGAGCAGTACTTC.

V is TRBV6-6 and J is TRBJ2-7, with 7 bases aligning to TRBD2. V trimming: 5 bases; J trimming: 2 bases; junction bases outside the gene matches: 3. CDR3 length: 13 amino acids. CDR1 is MNHNY, CDR2 SVGAGI, per germline (reference sequence). CDR3 nucleotides: TGTGCCAGCAGTACGGGGACTACCTACGAGCAGTACTTC. As protein: CASSTGTTYEQYF.

The V call is TRBV6-5, the J call TRBJ1-2, with 7 bases matching TRBD1. The V gene's germline CDR1 is MNHEY and CDR2 SVGAGI. This CDR3 contains 14 residues. Trimming at V came to 4 bases and at J to 5 bases, leaving 7 bases not matched to a gene. CDR3 region: CASSLDRSKYGYTF. The CDR3 DNA sequence: TGTGCCAGCAGTTTGGACAGGAGTAAATATGGCTACACCTTC.

The CDR3, as DNA: TGTGCCAGCAGGGCCCCAATAGTAGGCCCTGGGAGGAATGGCTACACCTTC. Its protein is CASRAPIVGPGRNGYTF. The chain uses TRBV2 and TRBJ1-2; D call uncertain. The germline V gene has CDR1 SNHLY and CDR2 FYNNEI. Between the trimmed V and J ends, which lost 6 bases and 6 bases, there was a span of 26 bases. The CDR3 runs 17 residues. The entire variable domain, with the rest obtained from reference TRBV2 and TRBJ1-2, is as follows: EPEVTQTPSHQVTQMGQEVILRCVPISNHLYFYWYRQILGQKVEFLVSFYNNEISEKSEIFDDQFSVERPDGSNFTLKIRSTKLEDSAMYFCASRAPIVGPGRNGYTFGSGTRLTVV.

J is TRBJ2-2 and V is TRBV6-6; no reliable D call. The length of the CDR3 is 15 residues. V gave up 0 bases and J gave up 7 bases, with 12 bases separating them. Germline V lookup: CDR1 MNHNY, CDR2 SVGAGI (reference sequence). This CDR3 is CASSYSWLENGELFF. The CDR3 region has the DNA TGTGCCAGCAGTTACTCGTGGCTAGAGAACGGGGAGCTGTTTTTT.

The J gene is TRBJ2-2, the V gene TRBV10-2; 7 nucleotides align to TRBD2. Germline trimming cut 4 bases from V and 6 bases from J; bases unmatched to any gene: 5. The CDR3 runs 14 residues. The germline gives CDR1 WSHSY, CDR2 SAAADI. The CDR3 reads CASSGTSNAGELFF. The CDR3 DNA follows: TGCGCCAGCAGTGGGACTAGTAATGCCGGGGAGCTGTTTTTT.

The V call is TRBV2, the J call TRBJ1-2; unclear D gene. Trimming took 9 bases from V and 3 from J, leaving 5 bases between them. Germline V CDR1 and CDR2: SNHLY, FYNNEI. This CDR3 region has 10 residues. CDR3 sequence: CASSDYGYTF. The DNA for the CDR3 is TGTGCCAGTTCGGACTATGGCTACACCTTC.

CDR3 in amino acids: CASSLGGSKDQYF. CDR3 nucleotide sequence: TGTGCCAGTAGTCTTGGCGGGAGTAAGGATCAGTACTTC. V usage is TRBV19 and J usage is TRBJ2-5, with TRBD2 matching 7 bases. This CDR3 region has 13 residues. With 5 bases clipped from V and 11 bases from J, the junction kept 11 bases outside the gene matches. Germline assignment: CDR1 LNHDA and CDR2 SQIVND (reference sequence).

The chain uses TRBV29-1 and TRBJ1-3, with a weak D call TRBD1 (5 bases). Germline CDR1 SQVTM, CDR2 ANQGSEA. Trimming removed 7 bases at V and 4 bases at J, with 14 bases between. The CDR3 is made up of 13 amino acids. The CDR3 bases are TGCAGCGCCTCCGGACATATCGGAAACACCATATATTTT. This encodes CSASGHIGNTIYF.

For the CDR3, the DNA is TGTGCCTGGGGGGACATCCCTTTGAACACTGAAGCTTTCTTT. Translation: CAWGDIPLNTEAFF. The chain combines TRBV30 with TRBJ1-1; perhaps TRBD1 as D (6 bases). This CDR3 region has 14 residues. V was shortened by 5 bases and J by 0 bases, with 13 bases between the two germline ends. Germline V lookup: CDR1 GTSNPN, CDR2 SVGIG (reference sequence).

This chain links TRBV7-6 with TRBJ1-1; a possible D gene is TRBD1 (6 bases). The CDR3 sequence is 13 residues long. The germline CDR1 and CDR2 sequences are SGHVS and FNYEAQ. Trimming shortened V by 3 bases and J by 1 base, and 6 bases separated the two germline ends. The CDR3 loop reads CASSLDRNTEAFF. In nucleotides, the CDR3 is TGTGCCAGCAGCTTGGACAGGAACACTGAAGCTTTCTTT.

The chain links TRBV4-1 to TRBJ2-1, with TRBD1 matching over 9 bases. The germline CDR1 and CDR2 sequences are MGHRA and YSYEKL. Trimming took 4 bases from V and 8 from J; bases not matched to a gene: 12. This CDR3 is 16 amino acids long. CDR3 residues: CASSPAPGQGFHEQFF. In DNA form, the CDR3 reads TGCGCCAGCAGCCCAGCTCCGGGACAGGGTTTCCATGAGCAGTTCTTC.

This chain joins TRBV21-1 and TRBJ2-7; TRBD2 is taken as the D call from the table, unchecked against the DNA. TRBV21-1 is marked as a pseudogene. The length of the CDR3 is 15 residues. CDR3 in amino acids: CASSPRSLAGGEQYF. CDR3 nucleotide sequence: TGTGCCAGCAGTCCCCGTTCGCTAGCGGGAGGCGAGCAGTACTTC.